This is a list of T cell receptor beta chains from one sample in a study of blood T cells in healthy people across ages. MiXCR, run by TCRdb on the 5' RACE reads, gives a single entry per CDR3 protein. The repertoire consists of 1.5 million or so distinct CDR3 sequences, with approximately 40% occurring once and the leading ten covering 7.9%. The material sequenced was blood. The receptors here all came from a young woman in good health. The CDR3 runs from the conserved cysteine through the conserved F or W. D genes are given only for firm matches. Not all rows give a size; the values are once, few, many and, for expanded clones, a class.

clone_size j_call v_call d_call cdr3_length cdr3_aa cdr3_nt
NA TRBJ2-1 TRBV7-9 TRBD2 16 CASSTRTSGGLNEQFF TGTGCCAGCAGCACCCGGACTAGCGGGGGGCTCAATGAGCAGTTCTTC
NA TRBJ1-3 TRBV9 TRBD1 16 CASSAGGTGGGNTIYF TGTGCCAGCAGCGCCGGCGGGACAGGGGGCGGAAACACCATATATTTT
many TRBJ2-5 TRBV7-2 NA 13 CASSRWGEETQYF TGTGCCAGCAGCCGTTGGGGAGAGGAGACCCAGTACTTC
few TRBJ2-5 TRBV27 TRBD2 16 CASSWQAGGSQETQYF TGTGCCAGCAGTTGGCAGGCGGGAGGTTCACAAGAGACCCAGTACTTC
NA TRBJ2-3 TRBV20-1 NA 14 CSARDEARADTQYF TGCAGTGCTAGAGATGAAGCCCGGGCAGATACGCAGTATTTT
NA TRBJ1-1 TRBV7-2 NA 14 CASNLASGNTEAFF TGTGCCAGCAACTTAGCCTCAGGTAACACTGAAGCTTTCTTT
few TRBJ1-4 TRBV20-1 NA 13 CSARWQANEKLFF TGCAGTGCTCGGTGGCAAGCTAATGAAAAACTGTTTTTT
few TRBJ1-5 TRBV12-3/TRBV12-4 TRBD1 15 CASSMTGARNQPQHF TGTGCCAGCAGTATGACAGGGGCGCGCAATCAGCCCCAGCATTTT
NA TRBJ2-2 TRBV12-3/TRBV12-4 NA 15 CASRSPGSNTGELFF TGTGCCAGCCGCTCGCCCGGTTCGAACACCGGGGAGCTGTTTTTT
NA TRBJ2-2 TRBV9 NA 15 CASRAGGRVNGELFF TGTGCCAGCAGGGCCGGGGGTAGGGTGAACGGGGAGCTGTTTTTT
NA TRBJ1-1 TRBV2 NA 13 CASTGARSTEAFF TGTGCCAGCACCGGAGCCAGGAGCACTGAAGCTTTCTTT
few TRBJ2-1 TRBV14 NA 15 CASSQELTAYNEQFF TGTGCCAGCAGCCAAGAACTTACCGCCTACAATGAGCAGTTCTTC
few TRBJ2-5 TRBV5-1 NA 11 CASSYEEIQYF TGCGCCAGCAGCTACGAAGAGATTCAGTACTTC
NA TRBJ2-1 TRBV5-5 NA 16 CASSLEAGPYYDEQFF TGTGCCAGCAGCTTGGAGGCAGGGCCGTACTACGATGAGCAGTTCTTC
NA TRBJ1-1 TRBV4-1 NA 14 CASSQGRDLREAFF TGCGCCAGCAGCCAAGGTAGGGACCTTCGAGAAGCTTTCTTT
NA TRBJ2-5 TRBV20-1 NA 15 CSARDLGTWKETQYF TGCAGTGCTAGAGATCTGGGGACGTGGAAAGAGACCCAGTACTTC
few TRBJ2-7 TRBV12-3/TRBV12-4 NA 12 CASRGTDYEQYF TGTGCCAGCAGGGGGACGGACTACGAGCAGTACTTC
NA TRBJ1-2 TRBV28 NA 14 CASSLLVGGDGYTF TGTGCCAGCAGTTTACTCGTGGGGGGCGACGGCTACACCTTC
NA TRBJ2-7 TRBV5-4 NA 14 CASSSPGRSDEQYF TGTGCCAGCAGCTCTCCGGGACGAAGCGACGAGCAGTACTTC
NA TRBJ2-1 TRBV5-1 TRBD2 16 CASSSLVSGSGDEQFF TGCGCCAGCAGCTCGTTGGTTAGCGGGAGTGGAGATGAGCAGTTCTTC
many TRBJ2-3 TRBV29-1 NA 10 CSAVTDTQYF TGCAGCGCAGTGACAGATACGCAGTATTTT
few TRBJ2-3 TRBV4-1 NA 16 CASSPTRDTGTDTQYF TGCGCCAGCAGCCCTACCAGGGATACCGGCACAGATACGCAGTATTTT
few TRBJ2-2 TRBV20-1 TRBD1 15 CSATGDRVITGELFF TGTAGTGCCACGGGGGACAGGGTTATCACCGGGGAGCTGTTTTTT
NA TRBJ2-2 TRBV10-3 NA 14 CAISQDSYTGELFF TGTGCCATCAGCCAGGACAGTTACACCGGGGAGCTGTTTTTT
NA TRBJ2-1 TRBV6-5 NA 17 CASSCSSVTALYNEQFF TGTGCCAGCAGTTGCTCGAGCGTCACTGCTTTATACAATGAGCAGTTCTTC
NA TRBJ2-3 TRBV4-2 TRBD2 16 CASSQDLAGRADTQYF TGTGCCAGCAGCCAGGATCTAGCGGGTAGGGCAGATACGCAGTATTTT
few TRBJ1-2 TRBV2 NA 13 CAGRGRELKGYTF TGTGCCGGTCGGGGCAGGGAATTGAAGGGCTACACCTTC
NA TRBJ2-5 TRBV27 TRBD1 16 CASSLSGDRGQETQYF TGTGCCAGCAGTTTATCAGGGGACAGGGGCCAAGAGACCCAGTACTTC
NA TRBJ2-7 TRBV28 TRBD1 16 CASRFPGQGTTYEQYF TGTGCCAGCAGATTTCCGGGACAGGGAACAACCTACGAGCAGTACTTC
NA TRBJ2-6 TRBV2 NA 15 CASSEGPSGANVLTF TGTGCCAGCAGTGAAGGTCCCTCTGGGGCCAACGTCCTGACTTTC
NA TRBJ1-5 TRBV7-8 TRBD1 17 CASSSTRDRGLWQPQHF TGTGCCAGCAGCTCCACACGAGACAGGGGCTTATGGCAGCCCCAGCATTTT
NA TRBJ2-4 TRBV6-5 NA 14 CASSYSSGVVIQYF TGTGCCAGCAGTTACTCCTCAGGGGTGGTCATTCAGTACTTC
few TRBJ1-2 TRBV18 NA 12 CASSPSGDGYTF TGTGCCAGCTCACCGAGCGGGGATGGCTACACCTTC
many TRBJ1-1 TRBV3-1 TRBD1 15 CASSRGQGGNTEAFF TGTGCCAGCAGCCGGGGACAGGGGGGGAACACTGAAGCTTTCTTT
NA TRBJ2-7 TRBV9 NA 15 CASSVGVIPSYEQYF TGTGCCAGCAGCGTAGGAGTGATCCCGTCCTACGAGCAGTACTTC
many TRBJ2-1 TRBV7-2 NA 16 CASSLIGQPTYNEQFF TGTGCCAGCAGCTTAATCGGGCAGCCCACCTACAATGAGCAGTTCTTC
NA TRBJ1-5 TRBV12-3/TRBV12-4 NA 17 CASSLEGASHSNQPQHF TGTGCCAGCAGTTTAGAAGGCGCTAGCCATAGCAATCAGCCCCAGCATTTT
NA TRBJ1-1 TRBV6-5 NA 14 CASSYEAGVPLAFF TGTGCCAGCAGTTACGAGGCAGGAGTCCCTTTAGCTTTCTTT
NA TRBJ1-6 TRBV27 TRBD1 15 CASSLSRQGLSPLHF TGTGCCAGCAGTTTATCGAGACAGGGCCTCTCACCCCTCCACTTT
NA TRBJ1-2 TRBV27 NA 11 CAAGNGYGYTF TGTGCCGCCGGGAACGGCTATGGCTACACCTTC
few TRBJ2-7 TRBV14 NA 11 CASSLGVQQYF TGTGCCAGCAGCCTTGGAGTACAGCAGTACTTC
NA TRBJ2-4 TRBV28 NA 14 CASRQGTAKNIQYF TGTGCCAGCAGGCAGGGAACGGCCAAAAACATTCAGTACTTC
few TRBJ2-1 TRBV6-1 NA 11 CASIRGNEQFF TGTGCCAGCATCCGGGGGAATGAGCAGTTCTTC
NA TRBJ1-1 TRBV12-3/TRBV12-4 NA 12 CASTIKRTEAFF TGTGCCAGCACCATCAAGAGGACTGAAGCTTTCTTT
NA TRBJ2-1 TRBV5-1 TRBD2 16 CASSWDQDKAGDEQFF TGCGCCAGCAGCTGGGACCAGGACAAGGCGGGAGATGAGCAGTTCTTC
few TRBJ2-5 TRBV20-1 NA 13 CSANRGGGETQYF TGCAGTGCCAATAGAGGGGGAGGGGAGACCCAGTACTTC
few TRBJ2-7 TRBV19 NA 14 CASSSSVTSYEQYF TGTGCCAGTAGTAGCTCGGTCACTAGCTACGAGCAGTACTTC
few TRBJ2-3 TRBV5-1 NA 16 CASSRGDRQRTDTQYF TGCGCCAGCAGCCGAGGAGACCGGCAGCGCACAGATACGCAGTATTTT
NA TRBJ2-3 TRBV7-9 TRBD2 18 CASSIGTSGLTLTDTQYF TGTGCCAGCAGCATAGGGACTAGCGGCCTTACCCTCACAGATACGCAGTATTTT
few TRBJ2-7 TRBV6-6 TRBD2 15 CASREESSGGYEQYF TGTGCCAGCAGGGAAGAGTCTAGCGGGGGTTACGAGCAGTACTTC
NA TRBJ2-1 TRBV4-1 TRBD1 17 CASSLLWTGSGYNEQFF TGCGCCAGCAGCCTCCTTTGGACAGGGTCGGGGTACAATGAGCAGTTCTTC
NA TRBJ1-2 TRBV29-1 NA 15 CSVDSGTTANYGYTF TGCAGCGTTGACTCTGGAACGACCGCTAACTATGGCTACACCTTC
few TRBJ2-1 TRBV6-5 NA 14 CASTKRSSYNEQFF TGTGCCAGCACTAAGCGTAGCTCCTACAATGAGCAGTTCTTC
NA TRBJ2-7 TRBV5-1 NA 13 CASSLESGNEQYF TGCGCCAGCAGCTTGGAATCCGGTAACGAGCAGTACTTC
many TRBJ2-7 TRBV10-3 TRBD2 14 CAISESGGTYEQYF TGTGCCATCAGTGAGAGCGGGGGGACCTACGAGCAGTACTTC